These 15 T cell receptor beta chains were all obtained from the same sample, sequenced in a study of T cell changes during pregnancy in multiple sclerosis. Here immunoSEQ multiplex PCR was the method, and the copy in TCRdb shows in-frame clones only, minus some. Of about 15,000 clones detected, approximately 80% appear once; the ten largest clones hold about a sixth. Material: CD8+ T cells from peripheral blood mononuclear cells, obtained after pregnancy. Every receptor here comes from a female donor in good health, enrolled as a control in a pregnancy study.

V usage is TRBV9 and J usage is TRBJ1-5; D is undetermined. The CDR3 extends over 13 amino acids. CDR1 is SGDLS and CDR2 is YYNGEE in the germline V gene. V shed 0 bases and J shed 5 bases, with 6 bases lying between them. The CDR3 nucleotides read TGTGCCAGCAGCGTAGCCCTCCATCAGCCCCAGCATTTT. Translation: CASSVALHQPQHF.

The chain joins TRBV27 to TRBJ1-5, with TRBD1 as a possible D gene (5 bases). From germline, CDR1 is MNHEY and CDR2 SMNVEV (reference sequence). Between the trimmed V and J ends, which lost 0 bases and 3 bases, there was a span of 12 bases. This CDR3 contains 16 residues. CDR3 residues: CASSLSWGETNQPQHF. The CDR3 nucleotides are TGTGCCAGCAGTTTATCGTGGGGGGAGACCAATCAGCCCCAGCATTTT.

The rearrangement uses TRBV9 and TRBJ2-7, with D tentatively TRBD2 (6 bases). V was pared by 0 bases and J by 7 bases, with 17 bases between. CDR1 and CDR2 from the germline V gene are SGDLS and YYNGEE. The CDR3 has 15 amino acids. The CDR3 coding sequence is TGTGCCAGCAGCGTAGATGCGGGGTTGGCGGGGGAGCAGTACTTC. This codes for CASSVDAGLAGEQYF. The full variable domain, with the rest looked up from reference TRBV9 and TRBJ2-7, is DSGVTQTPKHLITATGQRVTLRCSPRSGDLSVYWYQQSLDQGLQFLIQYYNGEERAKGNILERFSAQQFPDLHSELNLSSLELGDSALYFCASSVDAGLAGEQYFGPGTRLTVT.

This clone was found once. This chain connects TRBV5-6 to TRBJ2-7; D remains unclear. CDR1 is SGHDT and CDR2 is YYEEEE in the germline V gene. Trimming shortened V by 2 bases and J by 0 bases, and 6 bases separated the two germline ends. This CDR3 is 13 amino acids long. The CDR3 sequence: CASSFQNSYEQYF. The CDR3 region has the DNA TGTGCCAGCAGCTTCCAGAACTCCTACGAGCAGTACTTC.

As concerns this clone: A much larger clone differs from this one at a single base, so this may be a read error. The rearrangement joins TRBV18 to TRBJ2-7; the D is unclear. This CDR3 spans 13 amino acids. From germline, CDR1 is KGHSH and CDR2 LQKENI. CDR3 bases: TGTGCCAGCCCACCGGTCAGGAACTACGAGCAGTACTTC. Its protein is CASPPVRNYEQYF.

This chain links TRBV27 with TRBJ2-7; D unresolved. The CDR3 is 13 amino acids. V dropped 6 bases and J dropped 0 bases, with 9 bases sitting between them. Germline loops: CDR1 MNHEY, CDR2 SMNVEV (reference sequence). The CDR3 sequence is CASRESSSYEQYF. In DNA form, the CDR3 reads TGTGCCAGCAGAGAGTCGTCCTCCTACGAGCAGTACTTC.

J is TRBJ1-4 and V is TRBV4-3; a weak D match, TRBD1 (5 bases). The CDR3 has 15 amino acids. CDR1 and CDR2 (germline): LGHNA, YSLEER. V dropped 5 bases and J dropped 10 bases, with 20 bases sitting between them. The CDR3, as DNA: TGCGCCAGCAGCAATGAGCTAGGGGAAGTCGCAAAACTGTTTTTT. As protein: CASSNELGEVAKLFF.

The chain couples TRBV29-1 to TRBJ1-1; the D is unclear. The V and J ends lost 4 bases and 5 bases respectively, with 14 bases between them. CDR1 and CDR2 (germline): SQVTM, ANQGSEA. This CDR3 has 13 residues. The CDR3, as DNA: TGCAGCGTTGCGGAGGGTACGAATACTGAAGCTTTCTTT. It translates to CSVAEGTNTEAFF.

This rearrangement joins TRBV6-1 to TRBJ2-1; 12 bases are shared with TRBD2. Per germline, CDR1 MNHNS and CDR2 SASEGT. CDR3 size: 14 residues. J lost 5 bases, V lost 7 bases, and 3 bases had no gene match. The CDR3 coding sequence is TGTGCCAGCATAGGACTAGCGGGGAACAATGAGCAGTTCTTC. This gives the protein CASIGLAGNNEQFF.

This rearrangement joins TRBV6-1 to TRBJ2-3; 9 positions agree with TRBD1. The CDR3 has 13 amino acids. The germline gives CDR1 MNHNS, CDR2 SASEGT. J was trimmed by 2 bases and V by 11 bases; bases with no gene match: 5. In nucleotides, the CDR3 is TGTGCCGGGGGACAGGGTGACACAGATACGCAGTATTTT. Protein product: CAGGQGDTDTQYF.

The genes are TRBV6-1 and TRBJ2-7, with D unresolved. The CDR3 length is 13 residues. In germline, CDR1 is MNHNS, CDR2 SASEGT. Trimming took off 3 bases at V and 6 bases at J, with 12 bases between the two ends. CDR3 region: CASSDGRLGEQYF. In nucleotides, the CDR3 is TGTGCCAGCAGTGATGGCAGGCTCGGCGAGCAGTACTTC.

The chain uses TRBV11-2 and TRBJ2-2; 8 bases align to TRBD2. J was trimmed by 0 bases and V by 3 bases; bases with no gene match: 3. There are 16 residues in the CDR3. CDR1 and CDR2 (germline): SGHAT, FQNNGV. CDR3 DNA: TGTGCCAGCAGCTTTTCGGGAGGGACGAACACCGGGGAGCTGTTTTTT. Translation: CASSFSGGTNTGELFF.

The V call is TRBV4-1, the J call TRBJ1-6; D not certain. Germline-derived CDR1 and CDR2 are MGHRA and YSYEKL. Trimming pared 6 bases from V and 6 bases from J, leaving 18 bases between. CDR3 length: 16 amino acids. This CDR3 reads CASRDGERRLNSPLHF. The CDR3 coding sequence is TGCGCCAGCAGAGACGGCGAGCGGAGGCTTAATTCACCCCTCCACTTT.

The chain joins TRBV6-4 to TRBJ1-6; 8 bases line up with TRBD1. This CDR3 is built from 16 residues. Per the germline V gene, CDR1 is MRHNA and CDR2 is SNTAGT. The J segment lost 4 bases and the V segment lost 0 bases, leaving 2 bases of the junction unmatched. For the CDR3, the DNA is TGTGCCAGCAGTGACTCGGGGGACAGGTATAATTCACCCCTCCACTTT. Translated, it gives CASSDSGDRYNSPLHF.

V and J are TRBV11-1 and TRBJ1-1, with 9 bases that match TRBD1. With 5 bases clipped from V and 6 bases from J, the junction kept 10 bases outside the gene matches. The CDR3 covers 15 residues. CDR1 and CDR2 (germline): SGHAT, FQDESV (reference sequence). The CDR3 DNA reads TGTGCCAGCAGCCCAACGACGGGACAGGGCGCTGAAGCTTTCTTT. Amino acid sequence: CASSPTTGQGAEAFF.